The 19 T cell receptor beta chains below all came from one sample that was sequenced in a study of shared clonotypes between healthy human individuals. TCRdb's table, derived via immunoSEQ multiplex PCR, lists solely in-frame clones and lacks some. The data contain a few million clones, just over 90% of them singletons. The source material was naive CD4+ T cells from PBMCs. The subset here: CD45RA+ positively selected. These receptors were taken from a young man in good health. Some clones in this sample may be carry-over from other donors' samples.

As DNA, the CDR3 is TGCGCCAGCAGCCACAGGAGACGGACTATCACAGATACGCAGTATTTT. Its translation: CASSHRRRTITDTQYF. V and J are TRBV5-1 and TRBJ2-3, with TRBD2 as a possible D gene (6 bases). The germline V gene encodes CDR1 SGHRS and CDR2 YFSETQ. This CDR3 comprises 16 residues. Trimming stripped 4 bases from V and 2 bases from J, with 17 bases between.

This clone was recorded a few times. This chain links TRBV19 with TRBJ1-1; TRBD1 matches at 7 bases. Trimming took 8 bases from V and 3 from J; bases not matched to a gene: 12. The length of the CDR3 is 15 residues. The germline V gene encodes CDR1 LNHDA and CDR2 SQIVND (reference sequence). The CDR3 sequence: CASQLRGSWDTEAFF. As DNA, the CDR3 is TGTGCCAGTCAACTCAGGGGGAGTTGGGACACTGAAGCTTTCTTT.

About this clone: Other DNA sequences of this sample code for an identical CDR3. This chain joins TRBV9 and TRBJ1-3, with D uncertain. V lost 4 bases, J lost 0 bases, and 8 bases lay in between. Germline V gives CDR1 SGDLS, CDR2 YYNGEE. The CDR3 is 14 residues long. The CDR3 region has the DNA TGTGCCAGCAGCCCCCTAACCTCTGGAAACACCATATATTTT. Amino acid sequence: CASSPLTSGNTIYF.

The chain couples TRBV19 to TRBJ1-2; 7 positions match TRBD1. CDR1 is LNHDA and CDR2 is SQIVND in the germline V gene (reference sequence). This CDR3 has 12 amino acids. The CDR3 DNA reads TGTGCAACAGGACAGGCGGGCTATGGCTACACCTTC. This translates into CATGQAGYGYTF.

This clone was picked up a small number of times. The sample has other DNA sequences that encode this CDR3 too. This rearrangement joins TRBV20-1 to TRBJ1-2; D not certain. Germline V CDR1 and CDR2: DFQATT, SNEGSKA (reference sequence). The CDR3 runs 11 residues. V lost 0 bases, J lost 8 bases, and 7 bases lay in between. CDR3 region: CSAREGTGYTF. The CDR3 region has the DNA TGCAGTGCTAGAGAGGGTACAGGCTACACCTTC.

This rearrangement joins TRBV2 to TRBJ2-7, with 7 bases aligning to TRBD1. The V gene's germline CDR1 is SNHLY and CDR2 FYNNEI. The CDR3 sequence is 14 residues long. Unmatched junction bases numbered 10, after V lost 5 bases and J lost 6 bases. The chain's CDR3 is CASSKNRGRREQYF. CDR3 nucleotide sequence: TGTGCCAGCAGTAAAAACAGGGGAAGACGCGAGCAGTACTTC.

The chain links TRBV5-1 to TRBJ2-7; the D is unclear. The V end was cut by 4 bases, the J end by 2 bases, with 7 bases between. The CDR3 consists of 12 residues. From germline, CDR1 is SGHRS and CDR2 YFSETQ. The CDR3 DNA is TGCGCCAGCAGCGCAACCACCTACGAGCAGTACTTC. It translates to CASSATTYEQYF.

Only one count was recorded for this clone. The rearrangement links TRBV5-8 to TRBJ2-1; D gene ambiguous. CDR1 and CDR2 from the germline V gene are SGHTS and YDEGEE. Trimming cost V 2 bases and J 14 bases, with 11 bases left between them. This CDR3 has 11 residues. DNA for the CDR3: TGTGCCAGCAGCTTTTTTCCGAGCAAGTTCTTC. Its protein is CASSFFPSKFF.

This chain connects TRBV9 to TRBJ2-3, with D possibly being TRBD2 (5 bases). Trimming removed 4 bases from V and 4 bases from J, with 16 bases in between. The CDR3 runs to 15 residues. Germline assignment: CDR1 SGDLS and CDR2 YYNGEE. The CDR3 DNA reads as TGTGCCAGCAGCCCGGACTTGGCCGGCCCAGATACGCAGTATTTT. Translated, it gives CASSPDLAGPDTQYF.

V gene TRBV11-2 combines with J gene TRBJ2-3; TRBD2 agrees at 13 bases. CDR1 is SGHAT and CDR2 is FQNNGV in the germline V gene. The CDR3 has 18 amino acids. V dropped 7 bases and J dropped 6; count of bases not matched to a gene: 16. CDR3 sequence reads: CASTRLRGTSGNMDTQYF. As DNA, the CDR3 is TGTGCCAGCACCCGACTCCGCGGGACTAGCGGGAATATGGATACGCAGTATTTT.

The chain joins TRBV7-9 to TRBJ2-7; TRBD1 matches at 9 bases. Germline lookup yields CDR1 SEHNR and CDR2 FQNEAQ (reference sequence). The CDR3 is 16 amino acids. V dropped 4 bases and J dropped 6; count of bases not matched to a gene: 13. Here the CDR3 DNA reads TGTGCCAGCAGCTCCTATCGGGGACAGGGTCAAGGCGAGCAGTACTTC. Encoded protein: CASSSYRGQGQGEQYF. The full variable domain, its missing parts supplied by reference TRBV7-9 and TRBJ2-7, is DTGVSQNPRHKITKRGQNVTFRCDPISEHNRLYWYRQTLGQGPEFLTYFQNEAQLEKSRLLSDRFSAERPKGSFSTLEIQRTEQGDSAMYLCASSSYRGQGQGEQYFGPGTRLTVT.

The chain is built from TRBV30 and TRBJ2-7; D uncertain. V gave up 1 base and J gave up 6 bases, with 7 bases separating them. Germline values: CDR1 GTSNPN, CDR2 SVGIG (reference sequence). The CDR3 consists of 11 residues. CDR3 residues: CAWSDRLEQYF. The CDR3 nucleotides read TGTGCCTGGAGTGATCGACTCGAGCAGTACTTC. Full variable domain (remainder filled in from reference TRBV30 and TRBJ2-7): SQTIHQWPATLVQPVGSPLSLECTVEGTSNPNLYWYRQAAGRGLQLLFYSVGIGQISSEVPQNLSASRPQDRQFILSSKKLLLSDSGFYLCAWSDRLEQYFGPGTRLTVT.

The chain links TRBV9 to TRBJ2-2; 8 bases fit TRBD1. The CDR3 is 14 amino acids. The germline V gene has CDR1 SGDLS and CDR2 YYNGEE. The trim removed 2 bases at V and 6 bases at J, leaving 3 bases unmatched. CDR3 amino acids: CASSVTGGSGELFF. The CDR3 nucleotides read TGTGCCAGCAGCGTTACAGGGGGTTCCGGGGAGCTGTTTTTT.

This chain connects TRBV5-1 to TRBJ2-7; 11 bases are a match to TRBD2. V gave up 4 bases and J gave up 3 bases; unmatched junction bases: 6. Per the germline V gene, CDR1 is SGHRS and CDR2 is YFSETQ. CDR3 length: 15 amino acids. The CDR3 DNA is TGCGCCAGCAGCGCGGGACTAGCGGCGCTCTACGAGCAGTACTTC. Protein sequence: CASSAGLAALYEQYF.

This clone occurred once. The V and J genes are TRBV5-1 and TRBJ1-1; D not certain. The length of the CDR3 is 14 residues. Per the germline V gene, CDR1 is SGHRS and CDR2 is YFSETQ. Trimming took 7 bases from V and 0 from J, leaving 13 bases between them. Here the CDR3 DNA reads TGCGCCAGCGCGGGGATCCAGATGAACACTGAAGCTTTCTTT. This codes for CASAGIQMNTEAFF.

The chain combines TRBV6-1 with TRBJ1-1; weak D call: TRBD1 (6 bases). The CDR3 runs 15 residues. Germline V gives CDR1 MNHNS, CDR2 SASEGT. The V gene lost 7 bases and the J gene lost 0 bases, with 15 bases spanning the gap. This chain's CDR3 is CASKTGTALNTEAFF. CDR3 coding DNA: TGTGCCAGCAAAACAGGGACGGCCCTGAACACTGAAGCTTTCTTT.

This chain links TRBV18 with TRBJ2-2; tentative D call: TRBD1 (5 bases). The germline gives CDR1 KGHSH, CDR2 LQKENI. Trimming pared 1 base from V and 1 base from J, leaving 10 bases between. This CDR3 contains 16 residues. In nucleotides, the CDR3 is TGTGCCAGCTCACCACGGCGCGACAGGAACACCGGGGAGCTGTTTTTT. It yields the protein CASSPRRDRNTGELFF.

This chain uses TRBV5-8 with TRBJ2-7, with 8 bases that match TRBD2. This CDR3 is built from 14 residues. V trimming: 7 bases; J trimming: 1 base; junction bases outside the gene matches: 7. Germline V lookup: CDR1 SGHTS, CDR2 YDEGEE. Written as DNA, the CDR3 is TGTGCCAGCCAGGCCGGGGGGGGATCCTACGAGCAGTACTTC. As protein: CASQAGGGSYEQYF.

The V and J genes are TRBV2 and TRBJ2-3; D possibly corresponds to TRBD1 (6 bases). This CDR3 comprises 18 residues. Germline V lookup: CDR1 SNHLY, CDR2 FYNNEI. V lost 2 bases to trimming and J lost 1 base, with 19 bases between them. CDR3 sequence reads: CASSETRRARGRTDTQYF. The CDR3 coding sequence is TGTGCCAGCAGTGAAACCCGGCGGGCCAGGGGCCGCACAGATACGCAGTATTTT.